These 22 T cell receptor beta chains were sequenced from one sample in a study of control samples from healthy donors and cancer patients (TCRdb year 2020). The library was built by means of the immunoSEQ multiplex PCR assay. TCRdb retrieved this table from immuneACCESS and kept in-frame rearrangements only. Not all clones are present; in checked studies, unresolved V genes account for under half, and no reason is known for the remainder. The table for this sample lists 85,000 to 95,000 clones; less than 90% of them were counted only once. The ten top clones hold around 15% of the sample. The sequenced sample was blood. These receptor sequences come from a woman aged 70 to 79 in good health.

DNA for the CDR3: TGTGCCAGCAGTTTCGGGAAAGAGACCCAGTACTTC. It yields the protein CASSFGKETQYF. The chain carries TRBV12-3 or TRBV12-4 and TRBJ2-5, with D possibly being TRBD2 (5 bases). The CDR3 loop spans 12 amino acids. Trimming left V 3 bases short and J 3 bases short, with 5 bases between.

The V call is TRBV2, the J call TRBJ2-3; D gene unclear. V was trimmed by 5 bases and J by 4 bases, leaving 7 bases between them. CDR3 length equals 12 residues. The germline gives CDR1 SNHLY, CDR2 FYNNEI. The CDR3 nucleotides are TGTGCCAGCAGTCAATTCGCAGATACGCAGTATTTT. Encoded protein: CASSQFADTQYF.

V gene TRBV18 combines with J gene TRBJ1-5, with 7 bases fitting TRBD1. Germline loops: CDR1 KGHSH, CDR2 LQKENI. CDR3 size: 15 residues. J lost 5 bases, V lost 2 bases, and 6 bases had no gene match. The CDR3 DNA follows: TGTGCCAGCTCACCAGAGACAGGGTTATATCAGCCCCAGCATTTT. Amino acid sequence: CASSPETGLYQPQHF.

The chain combines TRBV11-3 with TRBJ2-3; 8 bases fit TRBD1. The CDR3 has 12 residues. V dropped 8 bases and J dropped 5; count of bases not matched to a gene: 3. Germline loops: CDR1 SGHNT, CDR2 YENEEA. The CDR3 sequence is CASGTGGDTQYF. CDR3 bases: TGTGCCAGCGGTACAGGGGGAGATACGCAGTATTTT.

This sequence joins TRBV11-2 and TRBJ2-3; 8 nucleotides agree with TRBD1. CDR3 length equals 14 residues. Germline V CDR1 and CDR2: SGHAT, FQNNGV. V shed 4 bases and J 8 bases; nucleotides not matched to a gene: 8. CDR3 bases: TGTGCCAGCAGCTCAGGACAGGGTGGTGGTACGCAGTATTTT. As protein: CASSSGQGGGTQYF.

J is TRBJ1-2 and V is TRBV7-9; 10 positions match TRBD1. Trimming cost V 5 bases and J 7 bases; bases outside gene matches: 4. The V gene's germline CDR1 is SEHNR and CDR2 FQNEAQ (reference sequence). This CDR3 has 13 amino acids. CDR3 protein: CASSLTGGGGYTF. CDR3 coding DNA: TGTGCCAGCAGCCTGACAGGGGGCGGTGGCTACACCTTC.

J is TRBJ2-1 and V is TRBV5-1, with 13 bases that match TRBD2. The ends lost 1 base at V and 4 bases at J; junction bases unmatched: 8. The germline V gene has CDR1 SGHRS and CDR2 YFSETQ. The CDR3 sequence is 18 residues long. CDR3: CASSLLTSGRATYNEQFF. The DNA for the CDR3 is TGCGCCAGCAGCTTGCTTACTAGCGGGAGGGCCACTTACAATGAGCAGTTCTTC.

The chain recombines TRBV7-8 with TRBJ1-2; the D is unclear. This CDR3 is built from 13 residues. The V gene's germline CDR1 is SGHVS and CDR2 FQNEAQ. V lost 4 bases, J lost 6 bases, and 12 bases lay in between. The CDR3 region is CASSSRVPNGYTF. In DNA form, the CDR3 reads TGTGCCAGCAGCTCAAGGGTTCCCAATGGCTACACCTTC.

V gene TRBV10-3 combines with J gene TRBJ1-1; D not resolved. V lost 11 bases and J 1 base, leaving 17 bases between the germline ends. The CDR3 is made up of 14 amino acids. CDR1 and CDR2 (germline): ENHRY, SYGVKD. The CDR3 loop reads CALSKDAQNTEAFF. The DNA for the CDR3 is TGTGCCTTATCAAAGGACGCCCAGAACACTGAAGCTTTCTTT.

The chain uses TRBV2 and TRBJ2-1; TRBD1 aligns across 9 bases. Trimming cost V 6 bases and J 7 bases; bases outside gene matches: 10. CDR1 is SNHLY, CDR2 FYNNEI, per germline. The CDR3 consists of 15 residues. CDR3 residues: CASSLLGTGRNEQFF. In DNA, the CDR3 is TGTGCCAGCAGCCTTTTAGGGACAGGGAGAAATGAGCAGTTCTTC.

Notes on this clone: The junction departs from germline at one end; a sequencing error may be responsible. V gene TRBV7-7 combines with J gene TRBJ2-5; D might be TRBD2 (7 bases). The CDR3 length is 16 residues. CDR1 is SSHAT, CDR2 FNYEAQ, per germline (reference sequence). CDR3 sequence (DNA): TGTGCTAGCAGCTGGGGGCCCCCCGGGGGGTCAGAGACCCAGTACTTC. Its translation is CASSWGPPGGSETQYF.

The chain has TRBV13 and TRBJ2-7; D perhaps matches TRBD1 (6 bases). Trimming cost V 5 bases and J 7 bases, with 15 bases left between them. This CDR3 is built from 13 residues. Germline values: CDR1 PRHDT, CDR2 FYEKMQ (reference sequence). In DNA form, the CDR3 reads TGTGCCAGCAGCCCCCCAGGGGCTGTTGAGCAGTACTTC. It codes for CASSPPGAVEQYF.

V usage is TRBV30 and J usage is TRBJ1-1; a possible D gene is TRBD1 (5 bases). The CDR3 extends over 13 amino acids. V lost 3 bases, J lost 10 bases, and 18 bases lay in between. The V gene's germline CDR1 is GTSNPN and CDR2 SVGIG (reference sequence). CDR3 in amino acids: CAWSLWGNWGAFF. The CDR3 bases are TGTGCCTGGAGCTTATGGGGGAATTGGGGAGCTTTCTTT.

The chain carries TRBV6-1 and TRBJ1-2; 8 bases match TRBD1. The J segment lost 5 bases and the V segment lost 4 bases, leaving 12 bases of the junction unmatched. The CDR3 contains 16 residues. Germline CDR1 and CDR2: MNHNS and SASEGT. CDR3 nucleotides: TGTGCCAGCAGTGCTACAAGGGCCCGGACAGGGTATGGCTACACCTTC. Protein sequence: CASSATRARTGYGYTF.

This clone was seen a few times. This chain uses TRBV5-6 with TRBJ1-1; 7 nucleotides match TRBD1. Germline V gene data show CDR1 as SGHDT and CDR2 as YYEEEE. V shed 4 bases and J 1 base; nucleotides not matched to a gene: 16. The CDR3 totals 18 residues. The CDR3 here is CASSLKERTGSRNTEAFF. The CDR3 nucleotides are TGTGCCAGCAGCCTGAAGGAGAGGACAGGCAGTCGGAACACTGAAGCTTTCTTT.

The chain employs TRBV5-1 and TRBJ2-1; TRBD2 agrees at 13 bases. The germline CDR1 and CDR2 sequences are SGHRS and YFSETQ. V dropped 4 bases and J dropped 10; count of bases not matched to a gene: 8. This CDR3 contains 15 residues. As DNA, the CDR3 is TGCGCCAGCAGCCTAGGACTAGCGGGAGTGGGAGAGCAGTTCTTC. Its translation: CASSLGLAGVGEQFF.

V gene TRBV7-6 combines with J gene TRBJ2-5; D might be TRBD1 (6 bases). This CDR3 has 14 residues. The V end lost 3 bases, the J end lost 3 bases, and 11 bases lay between the germline ends. Germline lookup yields CDR1 SGHVS and CDR2 FNYEAQ. The CDR3 bases are TGTGCCAGCAGCTTCGGACAGATAAAAGAGACCCAGTACTTC. This translates into CASSFGQIKETQYF.

CDR3 region: CASSLGGQFGWEQYF. The CDR3, as DNA: TGCGCCAGCAGCTTGGGGGGACAGTTTGGTTGGGAGCAGTACTTC. This chain joins TRBV5-1 and TRBJ2-7; TRBD1 agrees at 7 bases. Looked up from germline, CDR1 is SGHRS and CDR2 is YFSETQ. CDR3 length equals 15 residues. The trim removed 0 bases at V and 7 bases at J, leaving 10 bases unmatched.

This chain joins TRBV10-3 and TRBJ1-1, with 9 bases fitting TRBD1. CDR1 is ENHRY and CDR2 is SYGVKD in the germline V gene. There are 14 residues in the CDR3. Germline trimming cut 7 bases from V and 10 bases from J; bases unmatched to any gene: 13. The CDR3, as DNA: TGTGCCATCACCATGGGGACAGGGCTGTTGGGAGCTTTCTTT. It specifies CAITMGTGLLGAFF.

V is TRBV7-9 and J is TRBJ1-5, with unresolved D. The CDR3 loop spans 13 amino acids. Germline V gene lookup returns CDR1 SEHNR and CDR2 FQNEAQ (reference sequence). The V gene lost 3 bases and the J gene lost 6 bases, with 9 bases spanning the gap. CDR3 nucleotide sequence: TGTGCCAGCAGCTTCGAAGGTGGTCAGCCCCAGCATTTT. Its translation: CASSFEGGQPQHF.

The J gene is TRBJ1-3, the V gene TRBV30; D gene uncertain. This CDR3 comprises 15 residues. Germline values: CDR1 GTSNPN, CDR2 SVGIG (reference sequence). The V end was cut by 1 base, the J end by 3 bases, with 13 bases between. The CDR3, as DNA: TGTGCCTGGAGTGCCACAGAGGGATTTGGAAACACCATATATTTT. Amino acids: CAWSATEGFGNTIYF.

The CDR3 nucleotides are TGTGCCAGCAGCTTAGTCGGGACAGGGACACCAAGCTCCTACAATGAGCAGTTCTTC. As protein: CASSLVGTGTPSSYNEQFF. The chain has TRBV7-2 and TRBJ2-1; 9 bases are shared with TRBD1. CDR1 SGHTA and CDR2 FQGNSA come from the germline V gene. This CDR3 is built from 19 residues. V was pared by 1 base and J by 0 bases, with 10 bases of the junction left unmatched.